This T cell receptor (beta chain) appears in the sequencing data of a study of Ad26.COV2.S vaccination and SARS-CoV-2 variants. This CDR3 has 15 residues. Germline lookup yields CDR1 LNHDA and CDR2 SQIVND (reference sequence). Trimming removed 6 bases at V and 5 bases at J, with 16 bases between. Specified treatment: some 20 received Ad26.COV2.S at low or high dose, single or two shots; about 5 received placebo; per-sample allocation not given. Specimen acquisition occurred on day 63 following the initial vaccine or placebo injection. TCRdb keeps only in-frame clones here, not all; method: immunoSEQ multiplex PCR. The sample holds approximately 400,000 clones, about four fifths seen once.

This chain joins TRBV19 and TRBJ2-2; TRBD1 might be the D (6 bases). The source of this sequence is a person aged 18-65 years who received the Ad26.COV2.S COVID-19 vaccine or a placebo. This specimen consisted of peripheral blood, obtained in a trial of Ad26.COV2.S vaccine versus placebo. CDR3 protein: CASSTGPVRTGELFF. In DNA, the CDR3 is TGTGCCAGTAGCACAGGGCCGGTGAGAACCGGGGAGCTGTTTTTT.